The TCR beta chain under discussion was sequenced for a study of blood T cell repertoires in COVID-19. As for the study in general: COVID-19 samples collected from the United States, Italy and Spain covered acute and convalescent phases. The cDNA or gDNA used as material had been derived from T cells, B-cell-depleted T cells, or PBMCs.

The germline gives CDR1 SQVTM, CDR2 ANQGSEA. The CDR3 length is 12 residues. V was trimmed by 5 bases and J by 1 base, leaving 5 bases between them. As handled by the study authors: Reference gene primer amplification gave estimated nucleated cell counts. TCRdb's copy holds only in-frame clones and misses some; the assay was immunoSEQ multiplex PCR. The D gene and trimming were derived from the DNA, and the V and J assignments and clone size from that table. The data show about 400,000 clones, 70% to 90% seen once. Those who participated ranged in age from roughly 18 to 100 years and resided in roughly 26 US areas.

The V gene is TRBV29-1, the J gene TRBJ2-2; D call uncertain. The source of this sequence is a woman aged 18-29 years with acute COVID-19. What was sequenced was PBMCs or T cells enriched from blood (not recorded which). In nucleotides, the CDR3 is TGCAGCGTTTTACAGAACACCGGGGAGCTGTTTTTT. Its protein is CSVLQNTGELFF.